Listed below are T cell receptor beta chains from one sample, sequenced in a study of T cells after yellow fever vaccination. TCRdb ran MiXCR on the 5' RACE reads and lists one entry per CDR3 protein. Of 250,000 or so distinct CDR3 sequences in the sample, 6.9% are singletons; the top ten hold more than 0.8%. The sequenced sample was CD4+ T cells sorted from PBMCs, obtained 15 days after the yellow fever booster vaccination. Receptors were obtained from a man aged 25 to 45 who received the YFV17D yellow fever vaccine. Both conserved end residues are part of each CDR3. Fields, in order: clone size, CDR3 length, D gene, V gene, J gene, CDR3 DNA, CDR3 protein. A D gene is named only where the DNA matches it firmly. Expanded clones are given a class, and other clones once, few, many or no size at all.

size: few
length: 15
D: .
V: TRBV9
J: TRBJ2-3
DNA: TGTGCCAGCAGCGGGGACAACCCGTTTTTTGATACGCAGTATTTT
CDR3: CASSGDNPFFDTQYF

size: few
length: 16
D: .
V: TRBV5-1
J: TRBJ1-1
DNA: TGCGCCAGCAGCGTTAAGAATTTCGCCCCGAACACTGAAGCTTTCTTT
CDR3: CASSVKNFAPNTEAFF

size: many
length: 13
D: .
V: TRBV6-6
J: TRBJ2-7
DNA: TGTGCCAGCAGTGCCTTGGGACTGAACGAGCAGTACTTC
CDR3: CASSALGLNEQYF

size: few
length: 13
D: .
V: TRBV7-2
J: TRBJ2-7
DNA: TGTGCCAGCAGCTACCATAAAGCTGGCGAGCAGTACTTC
CDR3: CASSYHKAGEQYF

size: .
length: 14
D: TRBD2
V: TRBV18
J: TRBJ2-7
DNA: TGTGCCAGCTCACCGGCGAGCGGGACCTACGAGCAGTACTTC
CDR3: CASSPASGTYEQYF

size: many
length: 14
D: .
V: TRBV20-1
J: TRBJ1-1
DNA: TGCAGTGCTTGCGAAGGGGGGGGGAACACTGAAGCTTTCTTT
CDR3: CSACEGGGNTEAFF

size: many
length: 12
D: .
V: TRBV20-1
J: TRBJ2-1
DNA: TGCAGTGCTAGGCGGGGCTACAATGAGCAGTTCTTC
CDR3: CSARRGYNEQFF

size: few
length: 14
D: .
V: TRBV20-1
J: TRBJ1-4
DNA: TGCAGTGCTAGAACCGGGACACCGAATGAAAAACTGTTTTTT
CDR3: CSARTGTPNEKLFF

size: .
length: 15
D: .
V: TRBV12-3/TRBV12-4
J: TRBJ2-3
DNA: TGTGCCAGCAGTTTAAGGAGCGGAGGCACAGATACGCAGTATTTT
CDR3: CASSLRSGGTDTQYF

size: few
length: 15
D: .
V: TRBV7-2
J: TRBJ1-2
DNA: TGTGCCAGCAGCCCACTCTCGGGGTTCAACTATGGCTACACCTTC
CDR3: CASSPLSGFNYGYTF

size: .
length: 14
D: .
V: TRBV19
J: TRBJ2-6
DNA: TGTGCCAGTAGTAGAGCCCCTGGGGCCAACGTCCTGACTTTC
CDR3: CASSRAPGANVLTF

size: many
length: 16
D: .
V: TRBV18
J: TRBJ2-4
DNA: TGTGCCAGCTCACCGGTGGAGCTTGGGACCAAAAACATTCAGTACTTC
CDR3: CASSPVELGTKNIQYF

size: many
length: 16
D: TRBD2
V: TRBV11-2
J: TRBJ2-5
DNA: TGTGCCAGCAGCTTGGATGGACTAGCGGGAGCAGAGACCCAGTACTTC
CDR3: CASSLDGLAGAETQYF

size: many
length: 14
D: .
V: TRBV12-3/TRBV12-4
J: TRBJ2-1
DNA: TGTGCCAGCAGTTTGGTGGGGGGGCTTGGTGAGCAGTTCTTC
CDR3: CASSLVGGLGEQFF

size: few
length: 17
D: TRBD2
V: TRBV30
J: TRBJ2-1
DNA: TGTGCCTGGAGTCATGGGACTAGCGGGAGTTTCTACAATGAGCAGTTCTTC
CDR3: CAWSHGTSGSFYNEQFF

size: many
length: 15
D: TRBD2
V: TRBV7-2
J: TRBJ2-7
DNA: TGTGCCAGCAGCTTATCTAGCGGAAGCTCCTACGAGCAGTACTTC
CDR3: CASSLSSGSSYEQYF

size: many
length: 17
D: TRBD1
V: TRBV15
J: TRBJ1-1
DNA: TGTGCCACCAGCAGAGATGGGCCAGGGGGCTTTGACACTGAAGCTTTCTTT
CDR3: CATSRDGPGGFDTEAFF

size: .
length: 16
D: .
V: TRBV5-1
J: TRBJ1-1
DNA: TGCGCCAGCAGTCTTCTTCCTCAGAGGACTAACACTGAAGCTTTCTTT
CDR3: CASSLLPQRTNTEAFF

size: many
length: 13
D: .
V: TRBV14
J: TRBJ1-1
DNA: TGTGCCAGCAGCCAAGAGTTGAACACTGAAGCTTTCTTT
CDR3: CASSQELNTEAFF

size: .
length: 13
D: .
V: TRBV7-2
J: TRBJ2-5
DNA: TGTGCCAGCAGCCAATGGACAATGGAGACCCAGTACTTC
CDR3: CASSQWTMETQYF

size: .
length: 11
D: TRBD1
V: TRBV29-1
J: TRBJ2-7
DNA: TGCAGCGTACAGGGGGCCTTAGAGCAGTACTTC
CDR3: CSVQGALEQYF

size: .
length: 14
D: TRBD1
V: TRBV6-1
J: TRBJ1-1
DNA: TGTGCCAGCAGTGGGCAGGGGGTGAACACTGAAGCTTTCTTT
CDR3: CASSGQGVNTEAFF

size: many
length: 12
D: .
V: TRBV29-1
J: TRBJ2-3
DNA: TGCAGCGTTGTGGGACCCACAGATACGCAGTATTTT
CDR3: CSVVGPTDTQYF

size: many
length: 15
D: .
V: TRBV7-6
J: TRBJ2-5
DNA: TGTGCCAGCAGCTTGGGGATGGCCCACCAAAAGACCCAGTACTTC
CDR3: CASSLGMAHQKTQYF

size: few
length: 14
D: TRBD2
V: TRBV20-1
J: TRBJ2-1
DNA: TGCAGTGCTTTCGGACTAGCGGCTGACAATGAGCAGTTCTTC
CDR3: CSAFGLAADNEQFF

size: few
length: 15
D: .
V: TRBV20-1
J: TRBJ2-3
DNA: TGCAGTGCTAGTTCTATGGCGCCTAGCACAGATACGCAGTATTTT
CDR3: CSASSMAPSTDTQYF

size: few
length: 14
D: TRBD2
V: TRBV5-4
J: TRBJ2-7
DNA: TGTGCCAGCAGAGAGACTAGCGACTCCTACGAGCAGTACTTC
CDR3: CASRETSDSYEQYF

size: many
length: 16
D: TRBD2
V: TRBV3-1
J: TRBJ2-1
DNA: TGTGCCAGCAGCCAACTAGCGGGAGGGCCGGCCAATGAGCAGTTCTTC
CDR3: CASSQLAGGPANEQFF

size: .
length: 15
D: TRBD1
V: TRBV10-3
J: TRBJ2-3
DNA: TGTGCCGCCTGCCCGGACAGGGGGGCCACAGATACGCAGTATTTT
CDR3: CAACPDRGATDTQYF

size: many
length: 12
D: .
V: TRBV29-1
J: TRBJ1-4
DNA: TGCAGCGTTGAAGGGGGTAATGAAAAACTGTTTTTT
CDR3: CSVEGGNEKLFF

size: .
length: 16
D: .
V: TRBV3-1
J: TRBJ1-1
DNA: TGTGCCAGCAGCCAGAAAGGCAGGACGCAGGACACTGAAGCTTTCTTT
CDR3: CASSQKGRTQDTEAFF

size: few
length: 17
D: .
V: TRBV5-1
J: TRBJ2-3
DNA: TGCGCCAGCAGCTCTCGCCCGGTGGTAGGAGGGTCAGATACGCAGTATTTT
CDR3: CASSSRPVVGGSDTQYF

size: .
length: 14
D: TRBD1
V: TRBV19
J: TRBJ2-2
DNA: TGTGCCAGTAGCCAAACAGGGGAAGCCGGGGAGCTGTTTTTT
CDR3: CASSQTGEAGELFF

size: few
length: 17
D: TRBD1
V: TRBV7-2
J: TRBJ1-4
DNA: TGTGCCAGCAGCGGACAGGGGGCCTCTCCCGCGAATGAAAAACTGTTTTTT
CDR3: CASSGQGASPANEKLFF

size: .
length: 18
D: .
V: TRBV18
J: TRBJ1-1
DNA: TGTGCCAGCTCACGACAACGGACAGTCAACCTCATGAACACTGAAGCTTTCTTT
CDR3: CASSRQRTVNLMNTEAFF

size: few
length: 17
D: .
V: TRBV20-1
J: TRBJ2-1
DNA: TGCAGTGCTAGAGGGGGAGAAGAGACCAGCTCTTACAATGAGCAGTTCTTC
CDR3: CSARGGEETSSYNEQFF

size: few
length: 16
D: .
V: TRBV18
J: TRBJ2-5
DNA: TGTGCCAGCTCACCACCGCAGGGCCGTCCCTGGGAGACCCAGTACTTC
CDR3: CASSPPQGRPWETQYF

size: .
length: 18
D: .
V: TRBV6-2/TRBV6-3
J: TRBJ2-1
DNA: TGTGCCAGCAGTGACTCGGGGGAGGTGGGGCGAAGTTGGGATGAGCAGTTCTTC
CDR3: CASSDSGEVGRSWDEQFF

size: many
length: 14
D: TRBD1
V: TRBV12-3/TRBV12-4
J: TRBJ2-2
DNA: TGTGCCAGCAGTCAACACAGGGGGGCGCCTTCCCTGTTTTTT
CDR3: CASSQHRGAPSLFF

size: few
length: 18
D: TRBD2
V: TRBV20-1
J: TRBJ2-7
DNA: TGCAGTGCTACGGAGCCATTTACTCTAGCGGGAGGTTCCTACGAGCAGTACTTC
CDR3: CSATEPFTLAGGSYEQYF

size: many
length: 15
D: TRBD1
V: TRBV9
J: TRBJ2-2
DNA: TGTGCCAGCAGCGGTTCGGGACAGGGCGACGGGGAGCTGTTTTTT
CDR3: CASSGSGQGDGELFF

size: .
length: 17
D: .
V: TRBV7-2
J: TRBJ1-1
DNA: TGTGCCAGCAGCTTAGCGGGGACCCTCGCCTTGAACACTGAAGCTTTCTTT
CDR3: CASSLAGTLALNTEAFF

size: few
length: 14
D: .
V: TRBV7-8
J: TRBJ2-7
DNA: TGTGCCAGCAGCTTTCCGGGACAATCCTACGAGCAGTACTTC
CDR3: CASSFPGQSYEQYF

size: few
length: 18
D: .
V: TRBV4-2
J: TRBJ2-2
DNA: TGTGCCAGCAGCCATCCGGGGTGGCGGGACCCGAACACCGGGGAGCTGTTTTTT
CDR3: CASSHPGWRDPNTGELFF

size: few
length: 15
D: TRBD1
V: TRBV20-1
J: TRBJ2-5
DNA: TGCAGTGCTAGAGCGAGCGACAGGGTTGTGGAGACCCAGTACTTC
CDR3: CSARASDRVVETQYF

size: .
length: 16
D: TRBD1
V: TRBV10-3
J: TRBJ2-7
DNA: TGTGCCATCAGTGAGTCGCAGGGGGTCTCCCCCCTCGAGCAGTACTTC
CDR3: CAISESQGVSPLEQYF

size: many
length: 15
D: TRBD1
V: TRBV5-1
J: TRBJ2-7
DNA: TGCGCCAGCAGCTTGGGGGACAGAACTTCCTACGAGCAGTACTTC
CDR3: CASSLGDRTSYEQYF

size: .
length: 14
D: .
V: TRBV19
J: TRBJ2-4
DNA: TGTGCCAGTCCCAGGGCTCGGGCCAAAAACATTCAGTACTTC
CDR3: CASPRARAKNIQYF

size: .
length: 15
D: .
V: TRBV12-3/TRBV12-4
J: TRBJ1-5
DNA: TGTGCCAGCAGCCTTCAGGTTGTCGGGAATCAGCCCCAGCATTTT
CDR3: CASSLQVVGNQPQHF

size: few
length: 14
D: .
V: TRBV7-8
J: TRBJ2-1
DNA: TGTGCCAGCAGCGCCCGACGGAGGACAATCCCCCAGTTCTTC
CDR3: CASSARRRTIPQFF

size: many
length: 15
D: .
V: TRBV5-5
J: TRBJ2-3
DNA: TGTGCCAGCAGCTTCGGAAACCTGGCCCCAGATACGCAGTATTTT
CDR3: CASSFGNLAPDTQYF

size: few
length: 16
D: .
V: TRBV5-1
J: TRBJ2-7
DNA: TGCGCCAGCAGCTTGGTTGAGGGAGGGGGCGTCTACGAGCAGTACTTC
CDR3: CASSLVEGGGVYEQYF

size: many
length: 17
D: TRBD2
V: TRBV12-3/TRBV12-4
J: TRBJ2-2
DNA: TGTGCCAGCAGTCCGGGACTAGCGGGAGGGCCCGTCGGGGAGCTGTTTTTT
CDR3: CASSPGLAGGPVGELFF

size: .
length: 14
D: TRBD1
V: TRBV6-1
J: TRBJ1-5
DNA: TGTGCCAGCAGCCGCAGACAGGGGACCCAGACCCAGCATTTT
CDR3: CASSRRQGTQTQHF

size: many
length: 18
D: TRBD2
V: TRBV4-2
J: TRBJ2-3
DNA: TGTGCCAGCAGCCAAGCTGGGGTTGGAGCGGGAAGCACAGATACGCAGTATTTT
CDR3: CASSQAGVGAGSTDTQYF

size: .
length: 14
D: .
V: TRBV30
J: TRBJ1-6
DNA: TGTGCCTGTCAGGGAGAAACTCTACTTTCTCCCCTCCACTTT
CDR3: CACQGETLLSPLHF

size: many
length: 16
D: .
V: TRBV5-4
J: TRBJ2-2
DNA: TGTGCCAGCAGCTTGGGCCCCTCCAGGGCCACCGGGGAGCTGTTTTTT
CDR3: CASSLGPSRATGELFF

size: few
length: 13
D: .
V: TRBV5-1
J: TRBJ2-1
DNA: TGCGCCAGCAGCTTGGAGGGGGGCGGTGAGCAGTTCTTC
CDR3: CASSLEGGGEQFF

size: many
length: 14
D: .
V: TRBV18
J: TRBJ1-2
DNA: TGTGCCAGCTGCCCTGAGAGCCGCCCCTATGGCTACACCTTC
CDR3: CASCPESRPYGYTF